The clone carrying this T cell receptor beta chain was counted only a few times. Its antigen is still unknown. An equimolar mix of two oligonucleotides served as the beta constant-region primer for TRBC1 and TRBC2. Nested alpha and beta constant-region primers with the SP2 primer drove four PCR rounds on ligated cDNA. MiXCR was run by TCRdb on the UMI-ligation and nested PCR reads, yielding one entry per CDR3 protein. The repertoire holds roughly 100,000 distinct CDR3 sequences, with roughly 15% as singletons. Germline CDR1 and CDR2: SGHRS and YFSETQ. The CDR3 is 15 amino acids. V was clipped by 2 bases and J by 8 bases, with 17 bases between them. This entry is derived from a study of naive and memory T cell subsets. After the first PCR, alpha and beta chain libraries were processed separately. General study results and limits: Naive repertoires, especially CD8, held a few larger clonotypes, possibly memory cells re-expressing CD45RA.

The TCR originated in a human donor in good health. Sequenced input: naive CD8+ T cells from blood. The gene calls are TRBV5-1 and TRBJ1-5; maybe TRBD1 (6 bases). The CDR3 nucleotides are TGCGCCAGCAGCTTCTCAGGGGCCGCCTCGGAGCCCCAGCATTTT. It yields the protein CASSFSGAASEPQHF.